This T cell receptor (beta chain) derives from a study of CD8 T cells in Susac syndrome. CDR1 and CDR2 from the germline V gene are SQVTM and ANQGSEA. This CDR3 is 11 amino acids long. V lost 2 bases to trimming and J lost 10 bases, with 9 bases between them. RNA was extracted with the RNeasy kit, and a quantity of roughly 0.5 to 1 ug was reverse transcribed using random hexamers. The authors amplified TCR beta CDR3 across 54 Vbeta and 13 Jbeta using immunoSEQ multiplex PCR. TCRdb passed the immunoSEQ multiplex PCR reads through MiXCR, listing each CDR3 protein once. The sample contains approximately 230,000 distinct CDR3 sequences, about 93% of which appear only once.

The sequence was obtained from a human donor with multiple sclerosis. The chain carries TRBV29-1 and TRBJ2-1; possible D gene TRBD2, 5 bases. The specimen was CD4+ T cells from PBMCs. The CDR3 spells CSVETGREQFF. The CDR3 DNA follows: TGCAGCGTTGAAACGGGAAGGGAGCAGTTCTTC.